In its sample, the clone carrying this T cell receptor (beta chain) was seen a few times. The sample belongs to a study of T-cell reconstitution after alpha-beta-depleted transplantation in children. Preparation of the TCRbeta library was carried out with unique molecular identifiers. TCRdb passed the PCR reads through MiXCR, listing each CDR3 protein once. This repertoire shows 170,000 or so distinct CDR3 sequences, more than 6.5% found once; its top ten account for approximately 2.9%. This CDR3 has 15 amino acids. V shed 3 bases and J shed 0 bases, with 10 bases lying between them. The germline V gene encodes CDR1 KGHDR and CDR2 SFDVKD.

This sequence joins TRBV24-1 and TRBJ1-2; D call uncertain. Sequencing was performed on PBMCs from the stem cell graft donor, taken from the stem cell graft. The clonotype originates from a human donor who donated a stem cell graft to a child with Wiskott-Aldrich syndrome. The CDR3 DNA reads TGTGCCACCAGTGATCCCTCGGCCCCTAACTATGGCTACACCTTC. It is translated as CATSDPSAPNYGYTF.